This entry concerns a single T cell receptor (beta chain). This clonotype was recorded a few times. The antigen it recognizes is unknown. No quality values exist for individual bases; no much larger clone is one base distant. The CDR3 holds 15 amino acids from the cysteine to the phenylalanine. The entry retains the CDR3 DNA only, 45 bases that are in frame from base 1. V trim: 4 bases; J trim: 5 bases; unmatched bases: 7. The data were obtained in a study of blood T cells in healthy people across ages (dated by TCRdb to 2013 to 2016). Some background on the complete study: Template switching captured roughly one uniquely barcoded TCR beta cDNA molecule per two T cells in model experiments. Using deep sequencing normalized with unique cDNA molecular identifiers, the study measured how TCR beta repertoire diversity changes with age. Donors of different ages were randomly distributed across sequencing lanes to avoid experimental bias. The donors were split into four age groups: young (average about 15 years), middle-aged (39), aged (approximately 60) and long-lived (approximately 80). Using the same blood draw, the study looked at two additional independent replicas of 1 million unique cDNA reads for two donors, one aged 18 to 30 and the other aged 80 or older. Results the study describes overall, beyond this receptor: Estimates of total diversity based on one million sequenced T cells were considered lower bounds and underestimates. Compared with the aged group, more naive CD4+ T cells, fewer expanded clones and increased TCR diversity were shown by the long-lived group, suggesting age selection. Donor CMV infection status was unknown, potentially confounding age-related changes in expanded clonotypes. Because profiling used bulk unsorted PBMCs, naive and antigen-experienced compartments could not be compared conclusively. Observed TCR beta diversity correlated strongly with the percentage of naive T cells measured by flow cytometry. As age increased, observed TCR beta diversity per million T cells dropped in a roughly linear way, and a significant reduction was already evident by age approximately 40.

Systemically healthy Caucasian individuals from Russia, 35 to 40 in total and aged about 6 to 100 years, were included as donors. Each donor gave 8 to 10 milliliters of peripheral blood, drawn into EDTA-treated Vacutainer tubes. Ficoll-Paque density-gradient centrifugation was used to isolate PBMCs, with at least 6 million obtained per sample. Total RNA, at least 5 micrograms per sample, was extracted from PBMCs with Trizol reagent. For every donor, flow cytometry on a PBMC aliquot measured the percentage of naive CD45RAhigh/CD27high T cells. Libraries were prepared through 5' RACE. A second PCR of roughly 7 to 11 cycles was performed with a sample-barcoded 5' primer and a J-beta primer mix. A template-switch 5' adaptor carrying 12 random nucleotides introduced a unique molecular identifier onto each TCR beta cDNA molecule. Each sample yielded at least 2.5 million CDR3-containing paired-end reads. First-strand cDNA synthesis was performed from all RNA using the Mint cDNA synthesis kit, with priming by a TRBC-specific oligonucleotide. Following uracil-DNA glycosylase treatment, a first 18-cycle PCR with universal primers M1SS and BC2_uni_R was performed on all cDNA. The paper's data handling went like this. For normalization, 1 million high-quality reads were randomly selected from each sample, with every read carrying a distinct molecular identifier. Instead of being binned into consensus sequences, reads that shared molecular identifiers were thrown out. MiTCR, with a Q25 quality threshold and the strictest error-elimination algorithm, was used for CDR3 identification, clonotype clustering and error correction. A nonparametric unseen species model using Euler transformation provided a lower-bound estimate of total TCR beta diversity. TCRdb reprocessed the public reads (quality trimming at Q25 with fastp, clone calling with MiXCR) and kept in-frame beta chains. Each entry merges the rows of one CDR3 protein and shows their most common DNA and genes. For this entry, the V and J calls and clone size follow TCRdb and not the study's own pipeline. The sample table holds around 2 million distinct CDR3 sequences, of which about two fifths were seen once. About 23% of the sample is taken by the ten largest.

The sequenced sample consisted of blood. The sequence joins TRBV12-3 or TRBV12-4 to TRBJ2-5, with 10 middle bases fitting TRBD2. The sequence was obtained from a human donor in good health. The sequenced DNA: TGTGCCAGCAGTTCGGGTAGCGGGGGGTTGGAGACCCAGTACTTC. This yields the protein CASSSGSGGLETQYF.